This T cell receptor (beta chain) was sequenced in a study of CXCR3-negative and CXCR3-positive naive CD8 T cells. All TRB cDNA libraries came from 5' RACE performed with UMI labels. From its re-call of the 5' RACE reads, TCRdb lists each CDR3 protein once, without DNA. The sample is made up of 100,000 to 150,000 distinct CDR3 sequences, and the top ten hold roughly 0.3% of it. Germline CDR1 reads MDHEN; CDR2 reads SYDVKM. The CDR3 totals 16 residues. This TCR was recovered from a human donor in good health. Some clones in this sample may be carry-over from other donors' samples. Specimen: naive CXCR3- CD8+ T cells from blood. Subset described: CD45RO-CCR7+CD27+CD95- naive CD8+ T cells lacking CXCR3 (TNR3-). The rearrangement links TRBV28 to TRBJ1-6; the D call of TRBD1 rests on TCRdb alone, since no DNA is present to check it. The CDR3 reads CASSPRQNLMDSPLHF. Full variable domain (remainder filled in from reference TRBV28 and TRBJ1-6): DVKVTQSSRYLVKRTGEKVFLECVQDMDHENMFWYRQDPGLGLRLIYFSYDVKMKEKGDIPEGYSVSREKKERFSLILESASTNQTSMYLCASSPRQNLMDSPLHFGNGTRLTVT.